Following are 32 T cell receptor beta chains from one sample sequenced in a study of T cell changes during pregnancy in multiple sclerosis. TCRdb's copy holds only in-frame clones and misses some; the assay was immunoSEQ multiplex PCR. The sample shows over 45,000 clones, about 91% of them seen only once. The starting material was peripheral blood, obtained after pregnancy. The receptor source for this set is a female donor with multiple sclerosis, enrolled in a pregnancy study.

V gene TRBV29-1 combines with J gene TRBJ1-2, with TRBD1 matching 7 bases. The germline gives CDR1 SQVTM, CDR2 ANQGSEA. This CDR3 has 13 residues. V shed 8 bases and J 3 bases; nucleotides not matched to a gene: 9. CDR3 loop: CSSLRDSDYGYTF. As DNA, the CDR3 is TGCAGCTCTCTTCGGGACAGTGACTATGGCTACACCTTC.

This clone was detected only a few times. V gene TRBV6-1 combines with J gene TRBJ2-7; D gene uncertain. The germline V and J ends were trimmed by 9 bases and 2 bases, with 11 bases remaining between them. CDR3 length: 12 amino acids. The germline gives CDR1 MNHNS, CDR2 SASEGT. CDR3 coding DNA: TGTGCCAGTAACCTGGGCCCCTACGAGCAGTACTTC. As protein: CASNLGPYEQYF.

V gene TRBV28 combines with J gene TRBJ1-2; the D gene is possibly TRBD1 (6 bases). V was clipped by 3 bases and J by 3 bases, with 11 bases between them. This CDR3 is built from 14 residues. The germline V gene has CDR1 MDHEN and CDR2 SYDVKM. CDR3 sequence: CASSLGGAHYGYTF. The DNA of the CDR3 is TGTGCCAGCAGTTTGGGGGGGGCGCACTATGGCTACACCTTC.

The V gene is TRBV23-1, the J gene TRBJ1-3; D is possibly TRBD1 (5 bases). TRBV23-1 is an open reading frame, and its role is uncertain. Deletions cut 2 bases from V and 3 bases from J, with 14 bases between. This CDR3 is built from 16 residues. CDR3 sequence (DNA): TGCGCCAGCAGTCAAGTCGGGGGGGTTCGTGGAAACACCATATATTTT. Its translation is CASSQVGGVRGNTIYF.

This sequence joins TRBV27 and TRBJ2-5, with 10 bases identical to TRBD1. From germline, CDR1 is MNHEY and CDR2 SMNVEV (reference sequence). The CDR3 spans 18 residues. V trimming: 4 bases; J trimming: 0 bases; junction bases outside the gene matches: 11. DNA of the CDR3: TGTGCCAGCAGTTCCTCTCCCGGACAGGGGGGGTACCAAGAGACCCAGTACTTC. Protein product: CASSSSPGQGGYQETQYF.

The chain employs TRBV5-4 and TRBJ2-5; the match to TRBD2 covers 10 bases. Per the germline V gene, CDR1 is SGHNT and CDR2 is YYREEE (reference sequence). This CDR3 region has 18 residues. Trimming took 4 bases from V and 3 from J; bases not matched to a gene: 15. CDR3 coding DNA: TGTGCCAGCAGCGGGGGCCTAACTAGCGGGACTTACGAAGAGACCCAGTACTTC. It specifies CASSGGLTSGTYEETQYF. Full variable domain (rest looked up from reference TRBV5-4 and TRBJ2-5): ETGVTQSPTHLIKTRGQQVTLRCSSQSGHNTVSWYQQALGQGPQFIFQYYREEENGRGNFPPRFSGLQFPNYSSELNVNALELDDSALYLCASSGGLTSGTYEETQYFGPGTRLLVL.

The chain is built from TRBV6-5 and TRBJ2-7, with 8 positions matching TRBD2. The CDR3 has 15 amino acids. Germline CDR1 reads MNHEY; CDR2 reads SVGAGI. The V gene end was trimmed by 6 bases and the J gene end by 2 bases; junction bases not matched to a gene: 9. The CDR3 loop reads CASSRGGLATYEQYF. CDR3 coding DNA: TGTGCCAGCAGCCGCGGTGGACTAGCAACCTACGAGCAGTACTTC.

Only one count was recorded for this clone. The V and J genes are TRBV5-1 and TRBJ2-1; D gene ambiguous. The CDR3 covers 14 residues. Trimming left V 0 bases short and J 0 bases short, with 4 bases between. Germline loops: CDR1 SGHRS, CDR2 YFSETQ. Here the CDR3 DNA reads TGCGCCAGCAGCTTGGAGCTCTCCTACAATGAGCAGTTCTTC. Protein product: CASSLELSYNEQFF. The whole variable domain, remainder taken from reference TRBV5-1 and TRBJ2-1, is KAGVTQTPRYLIKTRGQQVTLSCSPISGHRSVSWYQQTPGQGLQFLFEYFSETQRNKGNFPGRFSGRQFSNSRSEMNVSTLELGDSALYLCASSLELSYNEQFFGPGTRLTVL.

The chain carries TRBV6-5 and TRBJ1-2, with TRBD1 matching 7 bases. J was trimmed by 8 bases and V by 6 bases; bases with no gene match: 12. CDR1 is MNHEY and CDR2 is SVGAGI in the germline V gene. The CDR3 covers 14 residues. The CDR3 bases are TGTGCCAGCAGGCGGCAGGGGGAAGTGGAGGGCTACACCTTC. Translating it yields CASRRQGEVEGYTF.

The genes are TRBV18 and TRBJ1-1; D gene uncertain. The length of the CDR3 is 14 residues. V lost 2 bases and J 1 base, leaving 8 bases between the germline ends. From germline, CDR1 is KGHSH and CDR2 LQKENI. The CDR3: CASSPNTGNTEAFF. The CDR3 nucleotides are TGTGCCAGCTCACCAAACACGGGGAACACTGAAGCTTTCTTT.

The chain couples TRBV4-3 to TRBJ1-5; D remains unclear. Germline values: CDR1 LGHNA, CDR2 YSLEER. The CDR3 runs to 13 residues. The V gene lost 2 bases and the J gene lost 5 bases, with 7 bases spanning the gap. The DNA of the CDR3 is TGCGCCAGCAGCCAAAGCCGGGATCAGCCCCAGCATTTT. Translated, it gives CASSQSRDQPQHF.

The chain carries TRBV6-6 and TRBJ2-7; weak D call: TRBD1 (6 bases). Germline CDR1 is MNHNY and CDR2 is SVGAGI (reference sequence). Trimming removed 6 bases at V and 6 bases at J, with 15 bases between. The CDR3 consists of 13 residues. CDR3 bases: TGTGCCAGCAGCACCGGACAGTTCGGCGAGCAGTACTTC. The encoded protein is CASSTGQFGEQYF.

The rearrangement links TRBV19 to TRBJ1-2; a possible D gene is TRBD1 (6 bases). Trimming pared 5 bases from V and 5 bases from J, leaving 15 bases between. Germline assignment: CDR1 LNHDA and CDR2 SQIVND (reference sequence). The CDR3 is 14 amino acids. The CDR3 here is CASSADRGWYGYTF. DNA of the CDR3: TGTGCCAGTAGTGCGGACAGAGGATGGTATGGCTACACCTTC.

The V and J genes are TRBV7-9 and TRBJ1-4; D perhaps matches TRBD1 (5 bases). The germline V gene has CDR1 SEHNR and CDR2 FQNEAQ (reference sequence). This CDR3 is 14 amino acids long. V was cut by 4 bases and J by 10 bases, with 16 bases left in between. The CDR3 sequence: CASSSDTYSGKLFF. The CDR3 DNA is TGTGCCAGCAGCTCGGACACCTATTCGGGAAAACTGTTTTTT.

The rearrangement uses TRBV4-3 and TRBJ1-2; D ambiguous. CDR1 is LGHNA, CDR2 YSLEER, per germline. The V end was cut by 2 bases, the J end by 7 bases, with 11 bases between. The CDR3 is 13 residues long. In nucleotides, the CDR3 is TGCGCCAGCAGCCAAAAAAACGAGCGTGGCTACACCTTC. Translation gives CASSQKNERGYTF.

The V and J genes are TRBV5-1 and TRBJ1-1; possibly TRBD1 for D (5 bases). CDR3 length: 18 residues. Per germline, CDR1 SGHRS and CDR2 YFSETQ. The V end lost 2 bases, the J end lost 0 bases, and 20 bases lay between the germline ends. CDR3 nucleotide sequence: TGCGCCAGCAGCTTCTCTGTGGGGCACGCATTTATGAACACTGAAGCTTTCTTT. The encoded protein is CASSFSVGHAFMNTEAFF.

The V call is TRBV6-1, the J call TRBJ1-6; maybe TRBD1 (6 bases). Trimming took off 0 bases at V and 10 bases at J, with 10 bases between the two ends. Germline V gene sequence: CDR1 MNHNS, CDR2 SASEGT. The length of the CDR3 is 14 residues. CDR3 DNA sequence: TGTGCCAGCAGTGAAGCAGGGGGATGGTCACCCCTCCACTTT. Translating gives CASSEAGGWSPLHF.

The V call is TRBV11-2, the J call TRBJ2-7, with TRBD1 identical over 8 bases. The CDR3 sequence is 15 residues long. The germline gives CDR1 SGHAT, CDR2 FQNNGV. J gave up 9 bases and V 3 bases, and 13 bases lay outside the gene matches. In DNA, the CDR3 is TGTGCCAGCAGCTTCTTCCGGGGCTCAGGGGGCGCGCAGTACTTC. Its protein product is CASSFFRGSGGAQYF.

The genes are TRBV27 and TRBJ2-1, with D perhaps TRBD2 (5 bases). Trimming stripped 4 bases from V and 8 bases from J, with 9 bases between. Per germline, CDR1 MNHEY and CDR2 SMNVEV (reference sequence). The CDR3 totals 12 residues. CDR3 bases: TGTGCCAGCAGTTCGTTCGGGGATGAGCAGTTCTTC. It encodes CASSSFGDEQFF.

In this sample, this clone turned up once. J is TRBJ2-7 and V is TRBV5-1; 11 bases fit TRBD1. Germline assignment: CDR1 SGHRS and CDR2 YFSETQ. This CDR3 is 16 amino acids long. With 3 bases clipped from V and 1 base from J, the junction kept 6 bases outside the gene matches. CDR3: CASSSFRDRGSYEQYF. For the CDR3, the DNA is TGCGCCAGCAGCTCCTTCCGGGACAGGGGGTCCTACGAGCAGTACTTC. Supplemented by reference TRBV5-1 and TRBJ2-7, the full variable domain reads KAGVTQTPRYLIKTRGQQVTLSCSPISGHRSVSWYQQTPGQGLQFLFEYFSETQRNKGNFPGRFSGRQFSNSRSEMNVSTLELGDSALYLCASSSFRDRGSYEQYFGPGTRLTVT.

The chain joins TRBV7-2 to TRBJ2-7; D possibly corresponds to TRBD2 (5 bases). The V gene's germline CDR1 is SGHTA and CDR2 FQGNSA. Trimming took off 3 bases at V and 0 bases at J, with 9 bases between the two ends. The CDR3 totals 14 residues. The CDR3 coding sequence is TGTGCCAGCAGCTTTTCCACTAGCTCCTACGAGCAGTACTTC. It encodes CASSFSTSSYEQYF.

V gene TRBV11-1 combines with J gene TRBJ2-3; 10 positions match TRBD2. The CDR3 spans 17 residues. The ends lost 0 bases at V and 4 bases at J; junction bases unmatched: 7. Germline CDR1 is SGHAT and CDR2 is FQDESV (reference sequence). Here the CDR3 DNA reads TGTGCCAGCAGCTTAGCCGCTAGCGGGGGATCGTCAGATACGCAGTATTTT. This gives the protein CASSLAASGGSSDTQYF.

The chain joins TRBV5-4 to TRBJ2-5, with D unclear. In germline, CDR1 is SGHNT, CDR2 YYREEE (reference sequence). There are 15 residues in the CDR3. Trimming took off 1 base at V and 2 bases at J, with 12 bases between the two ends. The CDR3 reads CASSLRWRVQETQYF. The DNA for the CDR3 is TGTGCCAGCAGCTTGAGGTGGAGAGTGCAAGAGACCCAGTACTTC.

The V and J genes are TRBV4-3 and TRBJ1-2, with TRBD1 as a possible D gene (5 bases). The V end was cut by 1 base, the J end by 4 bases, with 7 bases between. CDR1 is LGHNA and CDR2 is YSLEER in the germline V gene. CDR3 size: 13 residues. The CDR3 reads CASSQGTTYGYTF. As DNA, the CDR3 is TGCGCCAGCAGCCAAGGGACAACCTATGGCTACACCTTC.

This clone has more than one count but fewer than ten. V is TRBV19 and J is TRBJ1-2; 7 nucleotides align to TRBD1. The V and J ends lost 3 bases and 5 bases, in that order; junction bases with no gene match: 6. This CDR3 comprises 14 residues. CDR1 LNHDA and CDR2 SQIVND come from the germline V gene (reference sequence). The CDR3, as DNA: TGTGCCAGTAGTATGACGGGACAGCCATATGGCTACACCTTC. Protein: CASSMTGQPYGYTF. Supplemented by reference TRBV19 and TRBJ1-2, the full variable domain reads DGGITQSPKYLFRKEGQNVTLSCEQNLNHDAMYWYRQDPGQGLRLIYYSQIVNDFQKGDIAEGYSVSREKKESFPLTVTSAQKNPTAFYLCASSMTGQPYGYTFGSGTRLTVV.

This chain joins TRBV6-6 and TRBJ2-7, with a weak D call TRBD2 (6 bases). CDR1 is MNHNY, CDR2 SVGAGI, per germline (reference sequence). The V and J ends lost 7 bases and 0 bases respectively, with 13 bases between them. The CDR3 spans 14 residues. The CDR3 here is CASMVGGSSYEQYF. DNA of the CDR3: TGTGCCAGCATGGTTGGGGGGAGCTCCTACGAGCAGTACTTC.

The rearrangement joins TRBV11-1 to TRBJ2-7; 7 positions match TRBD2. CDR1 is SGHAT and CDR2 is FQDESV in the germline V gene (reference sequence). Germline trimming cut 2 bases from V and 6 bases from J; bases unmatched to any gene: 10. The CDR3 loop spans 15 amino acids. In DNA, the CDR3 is TGTGCCAGCAGCTTACTAGCGGTGATCCGGGGCGAGCAGTACTTC. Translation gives CASSLLAVIRGEQYF.

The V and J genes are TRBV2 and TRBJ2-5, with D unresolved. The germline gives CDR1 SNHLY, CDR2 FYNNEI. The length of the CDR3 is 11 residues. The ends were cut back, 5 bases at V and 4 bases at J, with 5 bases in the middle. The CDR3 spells CASSSGETQYF. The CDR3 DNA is TGTGCCAGCAGTTCCGGAGAGACCCAGTACTTC.

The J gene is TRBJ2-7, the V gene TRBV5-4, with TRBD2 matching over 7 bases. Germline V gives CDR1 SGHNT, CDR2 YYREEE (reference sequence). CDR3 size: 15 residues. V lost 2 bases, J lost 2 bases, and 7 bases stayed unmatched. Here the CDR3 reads CASSFGEGNPYEQYF. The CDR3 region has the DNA TGTGCCAGCAGCTTCGGGGAGGGTAACCCCTACGAGCAGTACTTC.

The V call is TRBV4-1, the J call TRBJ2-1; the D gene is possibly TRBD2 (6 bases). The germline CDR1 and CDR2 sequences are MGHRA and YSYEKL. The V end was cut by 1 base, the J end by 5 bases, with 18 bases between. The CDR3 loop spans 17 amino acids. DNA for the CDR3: TGCGCCAGCAGCCAAGGACCCGGAGGGTGGAACAACAATGAGCAGTTCTTC. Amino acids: CASSQGPGGWNNNEQFF.

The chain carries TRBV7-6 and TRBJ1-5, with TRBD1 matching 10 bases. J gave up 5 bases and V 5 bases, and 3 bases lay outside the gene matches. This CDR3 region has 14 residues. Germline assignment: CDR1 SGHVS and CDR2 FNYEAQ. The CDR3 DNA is TGTGCCAGCAGCCCAGGGACAGGGGATCAGCCCCAGCATTTT. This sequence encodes CASSPGTGDQPQHF.

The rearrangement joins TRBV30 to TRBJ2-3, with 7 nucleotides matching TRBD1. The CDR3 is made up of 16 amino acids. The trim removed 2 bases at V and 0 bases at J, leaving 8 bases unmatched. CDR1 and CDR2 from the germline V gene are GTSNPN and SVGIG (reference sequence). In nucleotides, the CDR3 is TGTGCCTGGAGTTCGACCTGGGGACAGAGCACAGATACGCAGTATTTT. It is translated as CAWSSTWGQSTDTQYF.